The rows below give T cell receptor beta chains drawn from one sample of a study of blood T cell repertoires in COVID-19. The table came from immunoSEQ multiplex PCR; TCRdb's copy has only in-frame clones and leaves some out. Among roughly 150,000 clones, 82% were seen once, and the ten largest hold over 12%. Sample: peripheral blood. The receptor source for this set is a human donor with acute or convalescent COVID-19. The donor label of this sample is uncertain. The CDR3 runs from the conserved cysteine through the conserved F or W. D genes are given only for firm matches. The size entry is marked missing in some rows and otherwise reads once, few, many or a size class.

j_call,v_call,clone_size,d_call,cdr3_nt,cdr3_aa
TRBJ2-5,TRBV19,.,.,TGTGCCAGTAGTAGGGGGGGGGCGAGGGGGGTGGAGACCCAGTACTTC,CASSRGGARGVETQYF
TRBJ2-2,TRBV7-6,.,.,TGTGCCAGCGGATTCGGCGGGGCGAACACCGGGGAGCTGTTTTTT,CASGFGGANTGELFF
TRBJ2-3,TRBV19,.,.,TGTGCCAGTAGTTTTGGTGGGGGGGGCCAGGGAGGTCGAGATACGCAGTATTTT,CASSFGGGGQGGRDTQYF
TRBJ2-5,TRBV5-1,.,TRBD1,TGCGCCAGCAGCTTCGGACAGGCGGAGACCCAGTACTTC,CASSFGQAETQYF
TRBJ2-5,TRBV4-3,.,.,TGCGCCAGCAGCCAAGAAGGCACTACGGGGGAGACCCAGTACTTC,CASSQEGTTGETQYF
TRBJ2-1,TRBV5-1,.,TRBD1,TGCGCCAGCAGAGAACAGGGGGAGTACAATGAGCAGTTCTTC,CASREQGEYNEQFF
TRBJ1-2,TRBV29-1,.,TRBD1,TGCAGCGCGGCAGGGGGCGGAAGGGACGGCTACACCTTC,CSAAGGGRDGYTF
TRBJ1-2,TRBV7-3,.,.,TGTGCCAGCAGCCCGACCCGGGACACCAACTATGGCTACACCTTC,CASSPTRDTNYGYTF
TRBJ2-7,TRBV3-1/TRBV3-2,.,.,TGTGCCAGCAGCCAAGCCTACAGGGACTTC,CASSQAYRDF
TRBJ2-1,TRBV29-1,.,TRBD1,TGCACCATCACGCCGGGACAGGCTAACAATGAGCAGTTCTTC,CTITPGQANNEQFF
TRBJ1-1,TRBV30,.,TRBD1,TGTGCCTGGAGTGTAGACAGGGCAAAACGAGCTTTCTTT,CAWSVDRAKRAFF
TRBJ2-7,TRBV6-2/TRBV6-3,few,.,TGTGCCAGCAGTCGGACTGGGCTCAGAACAGGGCACGAGCAGTACTTC,CASSRTGLRTGHEQYF
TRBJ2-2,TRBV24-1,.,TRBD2,TGTGCCACCAGTCACCTTAGCGGGGGGAACACCGGGGAGCTGTTTTTT,CATSHLSGGNTGELFF
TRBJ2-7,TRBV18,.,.,TGTGCCAGCTCACCAGTCCTCCCGGGGATGGGGGAGCAGTACTTC,CASSPVLPGMGEQYF
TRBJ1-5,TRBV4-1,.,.,TGCGCCAGCAGCCAAGCGGATGGCGGGAGTCAGCCCCAGCATTTT,CASSQADGGSQPQHF
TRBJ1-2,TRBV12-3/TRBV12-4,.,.,TGTGCCAGCATGCCAGGGCCAAACTATGGCTACACCTTC,CASMPGPNYGYTF
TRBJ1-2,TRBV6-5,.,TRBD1,TGTGCCAGCAGTTACGGGACAGGGTCGTATGGCTACACCTTC,CASSYGTGSYGYTF
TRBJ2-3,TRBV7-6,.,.,TGTGCCAGCAGCTTTAAATCAGGGGGGACTCCCACGCAGTATTTT,CASSFKSGGTPTQYF
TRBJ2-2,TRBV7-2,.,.,TGTGCCAGCAGCTTAGACAGGAACACCGGGGAGCTGTTTTTT,CASSLDRNTGELFF
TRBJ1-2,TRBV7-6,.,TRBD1,TGTGCCAGCAGCTTAGGGGCAGGGGGGTACTATGGCTACACCTTC,CASSLGAGGYYGYTF
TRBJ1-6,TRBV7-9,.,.,TGTGCCAGCAGCCACAATAATTCACCCCTCCACTTT,CASSHNNSPLHF
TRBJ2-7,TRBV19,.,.,TGTGCCAGTAGTTTCTGGACGGGTGGGGCTTACGAGCAGTACTTC,CASSFWTGGAYEQYF
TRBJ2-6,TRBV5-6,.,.,TGTGCCAGCAGCTTGGGGGGCCAGAGCTCTGGGGCCAACGTCCTGACTTTC,CASSLGGQSSGANVLTF
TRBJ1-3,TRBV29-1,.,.,TGCAGCGTTGTTAAGGGGGTCTCTGGAAACACCATATATTTT,CSVVKGVSGNTIYF
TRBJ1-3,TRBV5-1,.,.,TGCGCCAGCAGCTTATCTCAGGCGTCAGGAAACACCATATATTTT,CASSLSQASGNTIYF
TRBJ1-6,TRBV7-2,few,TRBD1,TGTGCCAGCAGCATGACAGGGAAATCCCTCCACTTT,CASSMTGKSLHF
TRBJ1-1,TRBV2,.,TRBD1,TGTGCCAGCAGGGAGACAGGGTATAGCACTGAAGCTTTCTTT,CASRETGYSTEAFF
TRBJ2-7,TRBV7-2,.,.,TGTGCCAGCAGCCCGGTGCAGGAAGCGGCGCAGTACTTC,CASSPVQEAAQYF
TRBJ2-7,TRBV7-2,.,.,TGTGCCAGCAGCACCGGTATAGGGGCCGAGCAGTACTTC,CASSTGIGAEQYF
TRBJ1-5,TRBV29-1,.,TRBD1,TGCAGCGTTGATACAGGGGGGAATCAGCCCCAGCATTTT,CSVDTGGNQPQHF
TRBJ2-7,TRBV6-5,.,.,TGTGCCAGCAGCCCCGGGACACCGGCCAACGAGCAGTACTTC,CASSPGTPANEQYF
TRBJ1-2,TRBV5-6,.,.,TGTGCCAGCAGCTTGGGGGGGCCCTCCGCTAACTATGGCTACACCTTC,CASSLGGPSANYGYTF
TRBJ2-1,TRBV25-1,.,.,TGTGCCAGCAGTCTACAGGGCTATGAGCAGTTCTTC,CASSLQGYEQFF
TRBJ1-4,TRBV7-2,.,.,TGTGCCAGCAGCTTTAAGTTGGGGGGAGGGGAAAAACTGTTTTTT,CASSFKLGGGEKLFF
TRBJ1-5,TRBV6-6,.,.,TGTGCCAGCAGTCCACTACCAGGGTCTGGGCAGCCCCAGCATTTT,CASSPLPGSGQPQHF
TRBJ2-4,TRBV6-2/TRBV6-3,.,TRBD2,TGTGCCAGCAGTTATCCCGGGACTAGGAACATTCAGTACTTC,CASSYPGTRNIQYF
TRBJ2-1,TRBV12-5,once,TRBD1,TGTGCTAGTGGTTTGGTGCGAGTGGACAGGGTAAATGAGCAGTTCTTC,CASGLVRVDRVNEQFF
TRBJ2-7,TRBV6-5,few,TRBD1,TGTGCCAGCAAGACAGGGGGGGTGGACGAGCAGTACTTC,CASKTGGVDEQYF
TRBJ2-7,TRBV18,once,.,TGTGCCAGCTCACCCCCCTCTTTCTACGAGCAGTACTTC,CASSPPSFYEQYF
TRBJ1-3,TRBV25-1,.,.,TGTGCCAGCAGTGTAAGAAACACCATATATTTT,CASSVRNTIYF